What follows are 16 T cell receptor beta chains derived from one specimen sequenced in a study of blood T cell repertoires in COVID-19 (TCRdb year 2020). Preparation of the library involved the immunoSEQ multiplex PCR assay. TCRdb took this table from immuneACCESS and kept in-frame rearrangements with V and J called. Such tables lack part of the clones; where checked against another copy, unresolved V genes explain under half of the gap, and the rest is unexplained. Present in this sample are some 160,000 clones, around four fifths of which were seen just once. Around 6.2% of the sample goes to the ten largest clones. Sequenced sample: PBMCs or T cells enriched from blood (not recorded which). These receptors were obtained from a woman in her 40s who had recovered from COVID-19.

The J gene is TRBJ2-7, the V gene TRBV4-1, with D maybe TRBD2 (7 bases). CDR1 is MGHRA, CDR2 YSYEKL, per germline. The V gene lost 1 base and the J gene lost 4 bases, with 11 bases spanning the gap. CDR3 length equals 14 residues. CDR3 sequence (DNA): TGCGCCAGCAGCCAAGCGGGGGGCCCGTACGAGCAGTACTTC. Translating gives CASSQAGGPYEQYF.

V and J are TRBV5-6 and TRBJ2-3, with TRBD1 identical over 11 bases. CDR1 is SGHDT and CDR2 is YYEEEE in the germline V gene. J lost 5 bases, V lost 2 bases, and 7 bases had no gene match. CDR3 size: 16 residues. Here the CDR3 DNA reads TGTGCCAGCAGCTTTGCCGGACAGGGGGCAGAAGATACGCAGTATTTT. This sequence encodes CASSFAGQGAEDTQYF.

The chain combines TRBV7-3 with TRBJ2-7, with a weak D call TRBD1 (6 bases). The CDR3 is 15 residues long. The germline gives CDR1 SGHTA, CDR2 FQGTGA. Trimming took off 1 base at V and 6 bases at J, with 16 bases between the two ends. The CDR3 bases are TGTGCCAGCAGCTTAAAGGGGGACGGTGGAGTCGAGCAGTACTTC. Translated: CASSLKGDGGVEQYF.

The rearrangement links TRBV2 to TRBJ2-2, with 9 positions matching TRBD2. From germline, CDR1 is SNHLY and CDR2 FYNNEI. Germline trimming cut 5 bases from V and 0 bases from J; bases unmatched to any gene: 1. CDR3 length equals 15 residues. The CDR3 reads CASSRLAANTGELFF. In DNA, the CDR3 is TGTGCCAGCAGTAGACTAGCGGCGAACACCGGGGAGCTGTTTTTT.

This clone was observed a handful of times. Other DNA sequences in this specimen translate into the identical CDR3. The chain carries TRBV27 and TRBJ2-7; D remains unclear. CDR3 length: 13 amino acids. Trimming pared 5 bases from V and 2 bases from J, leaving 10 bases between. Germline CDR1 reads MNHEY; CDR2 reads SMNVEV (reference sequence). CDR3 DNA: TGTGCCAGCAGTCGGCAGCGAACCTACGAGCAGTACTTC. Encoded protein: CASSRQRTYEQYF.

This clone was detected only a few times. This chain joins TRBV19 and TRBJ1-5; D uncertain. CDR1 is LNHDA and CDR2 is SQIVND in the germline V gene (reference sequence). V was shortened by 7 bases and J by 0 bases, with 13 bases between the two germline ends. The CDR3 totals 15 residues. CDR3 sequence: CASTPVFDSNQPQHF. In DNA form, the CDR3 reads TGTGCCAGTACCCCGGTTTTTGATAGCAATCAGCCCCAGCATTTT.

This rearrangement joins TRBV19 to TRBJ1-1; D is perhaps TRBD1 (5 bases). The CDR3 is 14 amino acids. Trimming removed 3 bases at V and 1 base at J, with 9 bases between. Per the germline V gene, CDR1 is LNHDA and CDR2 is SQIVND (reference sequence). The DNA of the CDR3 is TGTGCCAGTAGTATGGTGGGGGGGAACACTGAAGCTTTCTTT. Translating it yields CASSMVGGNTEAFF.

The chain recombines TRBV12-5 with TRBJ1-3; 9 nucleotides match TRBD1. The ends lost 1 base at V and 9 bases at J; junction bases unmatched: 7. This CDR3 region has 15 residues. Germline CDR1 reads LGHNT; CDR2 reads FRNRAP. CDR3 coding DNA: TGTGCTAGTGGTTTGGGACAGGGGGAGAGTTCCACCATATATTTT. The encoded protein is CASGLGQGESSTIYF.

This clone was seen more than once but under ten times. The chain uses TRBV27 and TRBJ1-4; D is ambiguous. Trimming removed 4 bases from V and 4 bases from J, with 10 bases in between. Germline values: CDR1 MNHEY, CDR2 SMNVEV (reference sequence). This CDR3 comprises 14 residues. Here the CDR3 DNA reads TGTGCCAGCAGTTCACTATTTGGTAATGAAAAACTGTTTTTT. It codes for CASSSLFGNEKLFF.

The CDR3 here is CASSIGREQFF. The CDR3 DNA reads TGTGCCAGTAGTATAGGTAGAGAGCAGTTCTTC. The chain carries TRBV19 and TRBJ2-1; D ambiguous. V dropped 1 base and J dropped 10 bases, with 5 bases sitting between them. This CDR3 region has 11 residues. Germline CDR1 LNHDA, CDR2 SQIVND (reference sequence).

The genes are TRBV11-3 and TRBJ2-7; possible D gene TRBD1, 6 bases. In germline, CDR1 is SGHNT, CDR2 YENEEA. This CDR3 is built from 15 residues. Trimming stripped 5 bases from V and 0 bases from J, with 14 bases between. The CDR3 sequence: CASSQGNTASYEQYF. The CDR3 nucleotides are TGTGCCAGCAGCCAGGGGAACACGGCCTCCTACGAGCAGTACTTC.

V gene TRBV3-1 (or the pseudogene TRBV3-2) combines with J gene TRBJ2-1; D may be TRBD2 (5 bases). The CDR3 extends over 18 amino acids. CDR1 and CDR2 from the germline V gene are LGHDT and YNNKEL (reference sequence). With 0 bases removed from V and 0 bases from J, the gap between germline ends came to 15 bases. The CDR3 loop reads CASSQDLGASSSYNEQFF. CDR3 sequence (DNA): TGTGCCAGCAGCCAAGATTTGGGAGCTTCTAGCTCCTACAATGAGCAGTTCTTC.

V is TRBV10-3 and J is TRBJ1-6; 7 positions match TRBD1. Germline V gene sequence: CDR1 ENHRY, CDR2 SYGVKD. The CDR3 is 14 residues long. Trimming at V came to 10 bases and at J to 7 bases, leaving 10 bases not matched to a gene. CDR3 residues: CASQTGRENSPLHF. Here the CDR3 DNA reads TGTGCCAGCCAGACAGGGCGCGAGAATTCACCCCTCCACTTT.

This chain uses TRBV4-2 with TRBJ1-3, with D perhaps matching TRBD1 (5 bases). V lost 3 bases and J 4 bases, leaving 19 bases between the germline ends. The germline CDR1 and CDR2 sequences are LGHNA and YNFKEQ. The CDR3 is made up of 17 amino acids. The CDR3, as DNA: TGTGCCAGCAGCCAGGGGGATGGCGGGGGAGCCGGAAACACCATATATTTT. As protein: CASSQGDGGGAGNTIYF.

The J gene is TRBJ1-1, the V gene TRBV7-9; no reliable D call. Deletions cut 0 bases from V and 0 bases from J, with 8 bases between. Germline loops: CDR1 SEHNR, CDR2 FQNEAQ (reference sequence). This CDR3 spans 15 amino acids. The CDR3 DNA follows: TGTGCCAGCAGCTTAGCCATCGGGTTGAACACTGAAGCTTTCTTT. Translated, it gives CASSLAIGLNTEAFF.

V is TRBV2 and J is TRBJ1-1; D is ambiguous. Between the trimmed V and J ends, which lost 1 base and 0 bases, there was a span of 9 bases. The CDR3 runs to 15 residues. CDR1 is SNHLY, CDR2 FYNNEI, per germline. In DNA, the CDR3 is TGTGCCAGCAGTGAAGGACCAGGAATGAACACTGAAGCTTTCTTT. Translating it yields CASSEGPGMNTEAFF.